The sequence of this TCR beta chain was determined in a study of shared clonotypes between healthy human individuals. On this clone: The antigen is unknown.

The V gene lost 5 bases and the J gene lost 7 bases, with 17 bases spanning the gap. This CDR3 comprises 14 residues. The germline gives CDR1 SGHVS, CDR2 FNYEAQ. Running of the assay took place at deep level. In the source study's methods: ImmunoSEQ output lacked quality scores and full-length reads, limiting matched filtering. Clones were read by immunoSEQ multiplex PCR, and TCRdb kept only the in-frame ones, dropping some. That table is the source of V, J and clone size, and D and trimming were worked out from the DNA. The repertoire holds around 2,100,000 clones, with roughly 94% as singletons. The naive CD8 fraction comprised CD45RO-negative cells positively selected for CCR7 and excluded terminally differentiated effector memory CD45RA+ cells. Those who donated were healthy HIV-negative adults, with no recent acute infections or vaccinations reported. The study's findings and limits: Sampling was confined to blood; repertoires within tissues likely differ.

Sequences were obtained from naive CD8+ T cells sorted from blood. This receptor was taken from a man between 18 and 29 years old in good health. The rearrangement uses TRBV7-6 and TRBJ1-1, with D perhaps TRBD1 (6 bases). The CDR3 coding sequence is TGTGCCAGCAGCGGAGGGGGGACACGGGATGAAGCTTTCTTT. Its translation: CASSGGGTRDEAFF.